The rows below give T cell receptor beta chains drawn from one sample of a study of T cell repertoires in aging, cancer and after chemotherapy. TCRdb redid the calling of the multiplex PCR reads with MiXCR, one entry per CDR3 protein. Of approximately 2,200 distinct CDR3 sequences in the sample, roughly 20% were seen once. Source material: blood. These TCRs come from a human donor with a blood cancer. Each CDR3 is given with its conserved first and last residue. The D gene is left open where the match is weak. Only some rows state a clone size, as once, few, many or a class for expanded clones.

j_call v_call clone_size d_call cdr3_nt cdr3_aa
TRBJ2-2 TRBV4-1 few TRBD2 TGCGCCAGCAGCCGACTAGCGGGGGGCTCCACCGGGGAGCTGTTTTTT CASSRLAGGSTGELFF
TRBJ1-2 TRBV20-1 few TRBD1 TGCAGTGCTTTCAGGGGGCAGCTATCCTATGGCTACACCTTC CSAFRGQLSYGYTF
TRBJ2-5 TRBV7-9 - - TGTGCCAGCAGCTTAGCAGCGCAAGCCGAAGAGACCCAGTACTTC CASSLAAQAEETQYF
TRBJ2-1 TRBV5-1 few TRBD1 TGCGCCAGCAGCGATGAGGGGGCGGCGGGTAGGGAGCAGTTCTTC CASSDEGAAGREQFF
TRBJ1-1 TRBV5-1 few - TGCGCCAGCAGCTCACAGGGCATGAACACTGAAGCTTTCTTT CASSSQGMNTEAFF
TRBJ1-2 TRBV18 medium-sized TRBD1 TGTGCCAGCTCACCGGGACAGCATGTAACTAACTATGGCTACACCTTC CASSPGQHVTNYGYTF
TRBJ2-1 TRBV20-1 - - TGCAGTGCAAGCCGGGACGCCAGCTATGAGCAGTTCTTC CSASRDASYEQFF
TRBJ2-2 TRBV24-1 medium-sized TRBD1 TGTGCCACCAGAGGGGGCCGGGGCACCGGGGAGCTGTTTTTT CATRGGRGTGELFF
TRBJ1-5 TRBV19 medium-sized - TGTGCCAGTAGTATCAGATTGCAGCCCCAGCATTTT CASSIRLQPQHF
TRBJ2-7 TRBV10-3 - TRBD1 TGTGCCATCAGTGATCCGGGACAGGGGAGAACCTACGAGCAGTACTTC CAISDPGQGRTYEQYF
TRBJ1-5 TRBV18 medium-sized TRBD1 TGTGCCAGCTCACCAGGGGACAGGGAAATTCATAGCAATCAGCCCCAGCATTTT CASSPGDREIHSNQPQHF
TRBJ1-1 TRBV11-2 - - TGTGCCAGCAGCCTCACAGGGTACACTGAAGCTTTCTTT CASSLTGYTEAFF
TRBJ2-1 TRBV6-2/TRBV6-3 medium-sized - TGTGCCAGCAGTCCAGCAAGGGACTCGAGAGAATTGAATGAGCAGTTCTTC CASSPARDSRELNEQFF
TRBJ2-3 TRBV6-2/TRBV6-3 medium-sized - TGTGCCAGCAGTTACTCGAAGGATACGCAGTATTTT CASSYSKDTQYF
TRBJ2-5 TRBV6-5 medium-sized TRBD2 TGTGCCAGCAGTTACTCGTTTGGGTTAGCGGGAGGGCAAGAGACCCAGTACTTC CASSYSFGLAGGQETQYF
TRBJ2-1 TRBV20-1 few TRBD2 TGCAGTGCTAGAGACTCGCGGGGGGCCGTCAATGAGCAGTTCTTC CSARDSRGAVNEQFF
TRBJ2-3 TRBV6-2/TRBV6-3 medium-sized TRBD2 TGTGCCAGCAGTTTTAGCGGGGGTACCACAGATACGCAGTATTTT CASSFSGGTTDTQYF
TRBJ2-3 TRBV27 - TRBD1 TGTGCCAGCAGACGGACAGGGGGCGCGGTAGATACGCAGTATTTT CASRRTGGAVDTQYF
TRBJ1-4 TRBV24-1 - - TGTGCCACCAGTGATCCTCAGACACCGCCCGTTTCCTCAACTAATGAAAAACTGTTTTTT CATSDPQTPPVSSTNEKLFF
TRBJ1-2 TRBV28 - TRBD1 TGTGCCAGCAGTTTCCCTGGGACAGGGGGCAGGGCTGGCTACACCTTC CASSFPGTGGRAGYTF
TRBJ2-1 TRBV12-3/TRBV12-4 - TRBD2 TGTGCCAGCAGATACCGGGGGGGCCTCGATGAGCAGTTCTTC CASRYRGGLDEQFF
TRBJ1-1 TRBV5-6 medium-sized - TGTGCCAGCAGCTTGTTCCGGGAGGGACGCACTGAAGCTTTCTTT CASSLFREGRTEAFF
TRBJ2-7 TRBV29-1 large - TGCAGCGTTGGGCAGTCGGGGTACGAGCAGTACTTC CSVGQSGYEQYF